This T cell receptor beta chain was recorded in a study of long-term antiretroviral therapy in people with HIV. Study-level results: Pre-ART-expanded clones dominated the repertoire at all time points.

All donors provided no fewer than one pre-ART and no fewer than two post-ART PBMC samples. Everyone in the study who had HIV was treated in the United States. About this clone: Its matching antigen is unknown.

This CDR3 contains 14 residues. Trimming removed 3 bases at V and 2 bases at J, with 8 bases between. Germline V gene data show CDR1 as SEHNR and CDR2 as FQNEAQ (reference sequence). Researchers ran immunoSEQ v3.0 at survey level. Generated by immunoSEQ multiplex PCR, the TCRdb table keeps only in-frame clones and is missing some. The repertoire includes around 20,000 clones, 81% of them detected once, and more than 10% sits in the top ten. The receptor's source is a man aged 35-49 years with HIV. The starting material was unsorted PBMCs, obtained 0.1 years before starting antiretroviral therapy. The J gene is TRBJ2-1, the V gene TRBV7-9; tentatively, D is TRBD2 (5 bases). The CDR3 DNA reads TGTGCCAGCAGCTTTCAGAGGGCCTACAATGAGCAGTTCTTC. This gives the protein CASSFQRAYNEQFF.